This TCR beta chain was observed in a study of identical twins (dated by TCRdb to 2015 to 2016). Describing the broader study: To test whether fetal clonotypes persist, this study deep-sequenced TCR alpha and beta repertoires from monozygotic twins, from unrelated adults of various ages, and from cord blood. To rule out contamination, replicate twin experiments were performed at different times with different library preparation protocols. What the research found in general, with its limitations: In beta out-of-frame sequences, excess twin sharing was weaker, because having fewer shared sequences lowered the signal-to-noise ratio. Recombination models systematically underestimated out-of-frame TCR alpha sharing in monozygotic twins but agreed with sharing between unrelated individuals. Conclusions relied on cross-sectional statistical analysis, since the same donors could not be followed over many years. Fewer insertions were carried by abundant cord blood beta clonotypes; a weaker similar trend was observed in young adult naive repertoires, while no such trend was observed in memory repertoires. Out-of-frame TCR alpha sequences shared between twins showed an excess of low generation-probability sequences compared with coincidental sharing between unrelated individuals. Invariant T cells such as MAIT and iNKT could partly confound zero-insertion analyses, though diverse VJ usage argued against this for most clonotypes.

Libraries came from 5' RACE. Sequencing used an Illumina HiSeq 2000. A universal primer binding site was added through template switching, and the final cDNA carried a unique molecular identifier so that TCR cDNA molecules could be counted accurately. First-strand cDNA for TCR alpha and beta chains was synthesized from specific primers in the conserved constant-segment region. Each cDNA library was double barcoded, with a SMART-Mk sample barcode plus Illumina barcodes, to control for contamination. Two successive PCR steps introduced TruSeq adapter sequences along with Illumina sample barcodes. The Illumina HiSeq platform was used with custom primers to sequence TCR alpha and beta cDNA libraries. Turning to the authors' computational methods: MiGEC was used to process raw reads and extract unique molecular identifiers, and MiXCR was used to find CDR3 positions. For each individual, recombination models were inferred using an EM algorithm with the repgenHMM and IGoR tools. The tcR package in R was used for shared clonotype analysis, with sharing normalized by the product of cloneset sizes. To study raw recombination free of thymic and clonal selection effects, out-of-frame nonproductive sequences were analyzed. TCRdb trimmed the raw reads at Q25, called clones with MiXCR and kept productive beta chains. Entries that share a CDR3 protein sequence are merged under the most common genes and DNA. The V and J calls and clone size come from TCRdb's table, not from the authors' own analysis. The sample table contains around 340,000 distinct CDR3 sequences; only one count was recorded for 7% to 9.5% of them. Roughly 8.7% of the sample goes to the ten largest clones.

All donors were healthy Caucasians. Three unrelated non-twin adults were additionally sequenced: a male aged 18 to 29, a male aged 50 to 60 and a female aged 50 to 60. Miltenyi CD45RO+ enrichment and human naive T-cell isolation kits were used to isolate memory (CD45RO+) and naive T cells from PBMC. Per the germline V gene (reference sequence), MNHEY is the CDR1 and SMNVEV is the CDR2. The CDR3 runs 13 residues from the cysteine to the phenylalanine. Here the CDR3 DNA is all that survives: 39 bases in frame from base 1. At the junction V is shortened by 5 bases and J by 6 bases; bases outside the gene matches: 5. This clonotype was recorded at least ten times. Its antigen is still unknown. Base qualities were left out, and no much larger clone turns up one base away.

The V gene is TRBV27 and the J gene is TRBJ2-7; TRBD2 aligns with 9 central bases. This TCR came from a woman aged 50 to 65 in good health. What was sequenced was naive T cells sorted from blood. According to the study, the label for this sample's cell subset or site signals: cells isolated with a human naive T-cell isolation kit. This receptor has the CDR3 CASSGGLAFEQYF. The DNA sequence follows: TGTGCCAGCAGTGGGGGACTAGCTTTCGAGCAGTACTTC.